This entry is about one T cell receptor (beta chain). Authors' methods: Scientists estimated how many nucleated cells there were by amplifying reference gene primers. Sequencing used immunoSEQ multiplex PCR; TCRdb keeps in-frame clones, though not all of them. V, J and clone size are taken as reported in that table, and D and trimming were inferred from the DNA itself. The sample contains around 230,000 clones, 87% of which appear only once. This specimen belongs to a study of blood T cell repertoires in COVID-19. Study-wide background: Samples taken during acute and convalescent COVID-19 were collected in the United States, Italy and Spain.

The CDR3 is 14 amino acids. V was pared by 1 base and J by 5 bases, with 9 bases between. Germline CDR1 reads SGHTA; CDR2 reads FQGNSA. The chain combines TRBV7-2 with TRBJ2-1, with a weak D call TRBD1 (6 bases). This clonotype was sampled from a man aged 55 to 70 who had recovered from COVID-19. Sequencing used peripheral blood. CDR3 in DNA: TGTGCCAGCAGCTTAGGGACAGTTAACAATGAGCAGTTCTTC. Its protein product is CASSLGTVNNEQFF.